These T cell receptor beta chains were read from a single sample in a study of early T cells in non-severe SARS-CoV-2 infection. TCRdb recomputed calls from the 5' RACE reads with MiXCR, one row per CDR3 protein. The sample lists tens of thousands of distinct CDR3 sequences, approximately 11% occurring once. Sequencing used whole blood. Receptors originate from an adult who was a healthcare worker with PCR-confirmed SARS-CoV-2 infection or an uninfected control (not recorded which). The CDR3 runs from the conserved cysteine through the conserved F or W. D genes are given only for firm matches. The size entry is marked missing in some rows and otherwise reads once, few, many or a size class.

V	size	J	D	DNA	CDR3
TRBV7-9	few	TRBJ2-7	TRBD1	TGTGCCAGCAGCTTAGGACAGGGGGCCTACGAGCAGTACTTC	CASSLGQGAYEQYF
TRBV5-4	many	TRBJ2-2	-	TGTGCCAGCAGCTCGCACCGCGAAAACACCGGGGAGCTGTTTTTT	CASSSHRENTGELFF
TRBV27	many	TRBJ2-7	TRBD2	TGTGCCAGCAGTTTATTTGGGGAGGGCTACGAGCAGTACTTC	CASSLFGEGYEQYF
TRBV7-9	-	TRBJ1-6	TRBD1	TGTGCCAGCAGCTACGGACAGGGGAATTCACCCCTCCACTTT	CASSYGQGNSPLHF
TRBV7-9	many	TRBJ2-5	TRBD2	TGTGCCAGCAGCTTAAGGGGACTAGCGGGCCCCCAAGAGACCCAGTACTTC	CASSLRGLAGPQETQYF
TRBV7-9	many	TRBJ1-1	-	TGTGCCAGCAGGGAAAGTTTGAACACTGAAGCTTTCTTT	CASRESLNTEAFF
TRBV7-3	-	TRBJ2-1	-	TGTGCCAGCAGCTTAAAGAGGGGTAGTTCCTACAATGAGCAGTTCTTC	CASSLKRGSSYNEQFF
TRBV4-2	many	TRBJ1-1	-	TGTGCCAGCAGCCAAGACATGGACACTGAAGCTTTCTTT	CASSQDMDTEAFF
TRBV15	few	TRBJ2-7	-	TGTGCCACGAAACCGGGACGCAGATCCTACGAGCAGTACTTC	CATKPGRRSYEQYF
TRBV4-1	many	TRBJ1-5	TRBD1	TGCGCCAGCAGCCAACGGACAGGGAGCAATCAGCCCCAGCATTTT	CASSQRTGSNQPQHF
TRBV12-3/TRBV12-4	few	TRBJ2-7	TRBD2	TGTGCCAGCAGGTATCTAGCGGGAGGGATGTACGAGCAGTACTTC	CASRYLAGGMYEQYF
TRBV4-3	many	TRBJ1-2	-	TGCGCCAGCAGCCAAGATCGGTCAGGGGATGGCTACACCTTC	CASSQDRSGDGYTF
TRBV11-3	-	TRBJ2-1	-	TGTGCCAGCAGCCCCCAGGGGAACTACAATGAGCAGTTCTTC	CASSPQGNYNEQFF
TRBV29-1	few	TRBJ2-7	TRBD1	TGCAGCGTTGATCCGGGACAGAGGGGCGAGCAGTACTTC	CSVDPGQRGEQYF
TRBV5-1	-	TRBJ2-7	TRBD1	TGCGCCAGCAGCTTGGGAACAGGGGGAAGTGAGCAGTACTTC	CASSLGTGGSEQYF
TRBV5-8	many	TRBJ2-1	-	TGTGCCAGCACTTTACGAAGCTCCTACAATGAGCAGTTCTTC	CASTLRSSYNEQFF
TRBV4-3	-	TRBJ1-3	-	TGCGCCAGCAGCCAAGATACCTGGACAGTCTCTGGAAACACCATATATTTT	CASSQDTWTVSGNTIYF
TRBV11-2	many	TRBJ2-2	-	TGTGCCAGCAGCTTAGGGGGCGGAAGCGGGGAGCTGTTTTTT	CASSLGGGSGELFF
TRBV20-1	few	TRBJ2-1	TRBD2	TGCAGTGCTAGCTCCGGGACTAGCGGCTACAATGAGCAGTTCTTC	CSASSGTSGYNEQFF
TRBV7-3	few	TRBJ2-3	-	TGTGCCAGCAGCTTCGATCCGCAGACACAGGATACGCAGTATTTT	CASSFDPQTQDTQYF
TRBV29-1	few	TRBJ2-3	TRBD2	TGCAGCGTGGGGACTAGCGGGAGGGCACATACGCAGTATTTT	CSVGTSGRAHTQYF
TRBV11-2	-	TRBJ2-1	-	TGTGCCAGCGGGACCTACAATGAGCAGTTCTTC	CASGTYNEQFF
TRBV20-1	-	TRBJ2-7	-	TGCAGTGCCACTACCCTGGGGGAGCAGTACTTC	CSATTLGEQYF
TRBV9	-	TRBJ2-1	TRBD2	TGTGCCAGCACCGATCCCCGGGGGGGCTCCTACAATGAGCAGTTCTTC	CASTDPRGGSYNEQFF
TRBV7-9	many	TRBJ2-7	-	TGTGCCAGCAGCCCGTACAGGGGAGGCTCCTACGAGCAGTACTTC	CASSPYRGGSYEQYF
TRBV6-2/TRBV6-3	-	TRBJ1-1	-	TGTGCCAGCAGAACCGCGGACACTGAAGCTTTCTTT	CASRTADTEAFF
TRBV3-1	many	TRBJ1-1	-	TGTGCCAGCAGCCAAGCAGGCAGGGAAAGGACCACTGAAGCTTTCTTT	CASSQAGRERTTEAFF
TRBV28	once	TRBJ2-6	-	TGTGCCAGCACCCCAGCCCACAGAGGCTCTGGGGCCAACGTCCTGACTTTC	CASTPAHRGSGANVLTF
TRBV11-2	many	TRBJ2-2	-	TGTGCCAGCAGCTTTGGGAACACCGGGGAGCTGTTTTTT	CASSFGNTGELFF
TRBV12-3/TRBV12-4	-	TRBJ2-4	-	TGTGCCAGCAGCTCCGCGAGCGGAACCAAAAACATTCAGTACTTC	CASSSASGTKNIQYF
TRBV4-3	many	TRBJ1-3	-	TGCGCCAGCAGCCAGGACACAAGCTGGGGAAACACCATATATTTT	CASSQDTSWGNTIYF
TRBV19	many	TRBJ1-2	-	TGTGCCAGTAGAGAAGGGACAAGCTATGGCTACACCTTC	CASREGTSYGYTF
TRBV5-6	many	TRBJ2-2	TRBD2	TGTGCCAGCAGCTTAGGACTAGCGGGAGCCGGGGAGCTGTTTTTT	CASSLGLAGAGELFF
TRBV7-3	many	TRBJ2-5	TRBD2	TGTGCCAGCAGCTCGCACGGGGGGGCCCAAGAGACCCAGTACTTC	CASSSHGGAQETQYF
TRBV19	many	TRBJ1-2	TRBD1	TGTGCCAGTAGTATCGACAGGGGGATCTATGGCTACACCTTC	CASSIDRGIYGYTF
TRBV29-1	few	TRBJ1-1	-	TGCAGCATACGGTGGAAAAGGGGCACTGAAGCTTTCTTT	CSIRWKRGTEAFF
TRBV6-2/TRBV6-3	few	TRBJ1-6	-	TGTGCCAGCAGTCTTCGGGAGGGAAATACGTACACCCTCCACTTT	CASSLREGNTYTLHF
TRBV10-2	many	TRBJ2-4	-	TGCGCCAGCAGTGACGGCACCGGGGACATTCAGTACTTC	CASSDGTGDIQYF
TRBV6-2/TRBV6-3	few	TRBJ1-5	-	TGTGCCAGTACGAAAGCTGGGATGTCGGGGCAGCCCCAGCATTTT	CASTKAGMSGQPQHF
TRBV18	many	TRBJ1-1	-	TGTGCCGGGTCAAGTTTGAACACTGAAGCTTTCTTT	CAGSSLNTEAFF
TRBV9	-	TRBJ1-2	-	TGTGCCAGCAGTGAAAACTATGGCTACACCTTC	CASSENYGYTF
TRBV10-3	-	TRBJ2-7	-	TGTGCCATCACCGGACCTCACGGCGAGCAGTACTTC	CAITGPHGEQYF
TRBV7-2	-	TRBJ2-7	-	TGTGCCAGCAGCTTAAAATCAGAGGTCTGGTACGAGCAGTACTTC	CASSLKSEVWYEQYF
TRBV27	many	TRBJ1-1	-	TGTGCCAGCAGGATCGGGGCAGCCGCCATGAACACTGAAGCTTTCTTT	CASRIGAAAMNTEAFF
TRBV7-9	few	TRBJ2-3	TRBD2	TGTGCCAGCGGAACGGGACTAAGCACAGATACGCAGTATTTT	CASGTGLSTDTQYF
TRBV20-1	-	TRBJ1-4	TRBD1	TGCAGTGCGAACGTCCAACGGACAGGGAATGAAAAACTGTTTTTT	CSANVQRTGNEKLFF
TRBV4-2	many	TRBJ2-3	-	TGTGCCAGCAGCCCAACCGGGACTTCCTCGGATACGCAGTATTTT	CASSPTGTSSDTQYF
TRBV29-1	few	TRBJ2-2	-	TGCAGCGTTTCTAGCGGGCAGGGGGCGAGTGTCGGGGAGCTGTTTTTT	CSVSSGQGASVGELFF
TRBV4-1	many	TRBJ2-1	-	TGCGCCAGCAGCCAAGTCTTTTCTGGACTGTACAATGAGCAGTTCTTC	CASSQVFSGLYNEQFF
TRBV5-4	many	TRBJ2-1	-	TGTGCCACCACTTCCCCCATTAACAATGAGCAGTTCTTC	CATTSPINNEQFF
TRBV5-8	many	TRBJ2-5	TRBD1	TGTGCCAGCAGCTGGGGACAGGGGAGGAGCGGGGAGACCCAGTACTTC	CASSWGQGRSGETQYF
TRBV10-3	-	TRBJ2-1	-	TGTGCCATCAGTGAGCCCCCAGGGGTTCGGAATGAGCAGTTCTTC	CAISEPPGVRNEQFF
TRBV6-2/TRBV6-3	few	TRBJ1-5	-	TGTGCCAGCAGCCCTCGAGGTTTCGTACAGCCCCAGCATTTT	CASSPRGFVQPQHF
TRBV7-8	many	TRBJ2-5	TRBD2	TGTGCCAGCAGCTTACGGACTAGCGGGGGTGAGACCCAGTACTTC	CASSLRTSGGETQYF
TRBV25-1	few	TRBJ1-1	-	TGTGCCAGCAGTGAAGGTCGGTTCTCGGGGACTGAAGCTTTCTTT	CASSEGRFSGTEAFF
TRBV20-1	few	TRBJ2-7	-	TGCAGTGCTAGGGAGGGGCCCTACGAGCAGTACTTC	CSAREGPYEQYF
TRBV6-6	few	TRBJ1-4	-	TGTGCCAGCAGTTATGCCAGCCCGGGGGATGAAAAACTGTTTTTT	CASSYASPGDEKLFF
TRBV6-2/TRBV6-3	many	TRBJ1-1	-	TGTGCCAGCCGGTATAACGGGAACACTGAAGCTTTCTTT	CASRYNGNTEAFF
TRBV30	many	TRBJ1-1	-	TGTGCCTGGAGTCAGGGGATGGGCGCTGAAGCTTTCTTT	CAWSQGMGAEAFF
TRBV28	many	TRBJ1-6	TRBD1	TGTGCCAGCAGTTACGGTCGGACAGGGAGCTCCTATAATTCACCCCTCCACTTT	CASSYGRTGSSYNSPLHF